What follows is one TCR beta chain and its context. What it binds is unknown. This specimen belongs to a study of CD4 T cells in relation to SARS-CoV-2 and coronaviruses. Background on the study: TCR beta CDR3s were sequenced after roughly ten-day antigen culture of PBMCs. Study-level results: No crossreactivity against non-spike viral proteins was tested here.

The unexposed donors gave CD4+ T cells in about 2010-2019, prior to COVID-19. The cells were cultured for about ten days before CD4+ T cells were isolated. As cell numbers allowed, unexposed-donor CD4+ T cells faced SARS-CoV-2 S/N and four cold-coronavirus spikes. Clones were read by immunoSEQ multiplex PCR, and TCRdb kept only the in-frame ones, dropping some. The table records approximately 21,000 clones, more than 75% of them present only once. The TCR comes from a human donor in good health. Material: CD4+ T cells from PBMCs, cultured in vitro.

CDR3 sequence: CASSYPNARVGIGEQYF. The CDR3 nucleotides read TGTGCCAGCAGTTACCCGAACGCCCGGGTCGGCATCGGCGAGCAGTACTTC. The rearrangement joins TRBV6-2 or TRBV6-3 to TRBJ2-7; the D is unclear. The CDR3 loop spans 17 amino acids. V shed 2 bases and J shed 6 bases, with 23 bases lying between them. Germline assignment: CDR1 MNHEY and CDR2 SVGEGT.